This T cell receptor beta chain is from a study of T cell repertoires in cytomegalovirus infection. The overall study: Recently identified HLA-C-restricted CMV epitopes were used, and well-studied HLA-B-restricted CMV epitopes were used as well. Indications came from public TCR beta signatures; they pointed to CMV infection and to a matching HLA type. Overall study findings and caveats: Accumulated public TCR beta family frequency recognized individuals carrying CMV together with the relevant HLA. CMV-specific HLA-C-restricted TCR beta clonotypes dominated the ex vivo response.

The germline V gene has CDR1 SGHTA and CDR2 FQGNSA. V was clipped by 1 base and J by 2 bases, with 8 bases between them. The CDR3 loop spans 14 amino acids. At least ten counts were recorded for this clonotype. Its target is unknown. Via MiXCR, TCRdb re-called the reads, giving one row per CDR3 protein. The sample shows some 920,000 distinct CDR3 sequences, around 31% of them seen only once. This chain joins TRBV7-2 and TRBJ2-5; D unclear. The sequence was collected from a human donor in good health (CMV status not recorded). Some clones in this sample may be carry-over from other donors' samples. The material was cultured CD8+ T cells from PBMCs, obtained from culture after CMV antigen stimulation. The CDR3 protein is CASSLDRRQETQYF. The CDR3 DNA reads TGTGCCAGCAGCTTAGATCGTCGTCAAGAGACCCAGTACTTC.